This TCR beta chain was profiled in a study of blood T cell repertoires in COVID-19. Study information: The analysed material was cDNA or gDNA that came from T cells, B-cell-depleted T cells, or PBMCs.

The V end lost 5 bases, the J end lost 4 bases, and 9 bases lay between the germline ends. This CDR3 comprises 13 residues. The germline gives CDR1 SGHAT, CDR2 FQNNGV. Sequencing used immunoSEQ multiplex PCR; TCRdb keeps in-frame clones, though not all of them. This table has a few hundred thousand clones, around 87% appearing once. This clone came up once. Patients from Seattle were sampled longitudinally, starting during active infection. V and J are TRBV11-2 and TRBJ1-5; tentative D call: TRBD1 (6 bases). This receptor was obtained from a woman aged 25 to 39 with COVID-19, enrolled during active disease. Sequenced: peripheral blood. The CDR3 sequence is CASSADRNQPQHF. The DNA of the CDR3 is TGTGCCAGCAGCGCCGACAGGAATCAGCCCCAGCATTTT.